This T cell receptor beta chain was retrieved from a study of shared clonotypes between healthy human individuals. TCRdb's copy holds only in-frame clones and misses some; the assay was immunoSEQ multiplex PCR. Counted here are some 2.1 million clones, over 85% occurring once; the ten biggest clones make up about 1.6%. This CDR3 has 12 residues. Trimming stripped 7 bases from V and 0 bases from J, with 7 bases between. The V gene's germline CDR1 is MNHNY and CDR2 SVGAGI (reference sequence). Positively selected for CCR7, the CD45RO-negative cells used as naive CD8 cells excluded terminally differentiated effector memory CD45RA+ cells.

The chain uses TRBV6-6 and TRBJ2-7, with D hard to call. The sequencing sample was made of naive CD8+ T cells from PBMCs. This TCR was recovered from a man younger than 30 in good health. Some clones in this sample may be carry-over from other donors' samples. The CDR3 nucleotides read TGTGCCAGCAAGGACGGCTCCTACGAGCAGTACTTC. Its translation is CASKDGSYEQYF.